This T cell receptor (beta chain) is from a study of early T cells in non-severe SARS-CoV-2 infection. With respect to this clonotype: It may be a read error: a sequence one base away is much more abundant.

TCRdb reanalysed the 5' RACE reads using MiXCR and keeps one entry per CDR3 protein. Counted here are around 100,000 distinct CDR3 sequences, under 15% occurring once; the ten biggest clones make up 6.2%. The CDR3 covers 14 residues. Germline V gene data show CDR1 as MNHEY and CDR2 as SVGAGI. This chain connects TRBV6-5 to TRBJ2-1; D is possibly TRBD1 (6 bases). The sequencing sample was made of whole blood. This sequence originates from an adult who was a healthcare worker with PCR-confirmed SARS-CoV-2 infection or an uninfected control (not recorded which). The CDR3 loop reads CASNQGSAYYEQFF. The CDR3 coding sequence is TGTGCCAGCAATCAGGGGAGCGCCTACTATGAGCAGTTCTTC.